This T cell receptor beta chain comes out of a study of Tregs in tolerant kidney transplant recipients (dated by TCRdb to between 2018 and 2020). Some background on the complete study: The study applied TCRbeta sequencing to find donor-specific regulatory T cells before combined kidney and bone marrow transplantation and then followed those same cells after transplant. In a few healthy controls, several methods of expanding Tregs specific for an allogeneic donor were compared by TCRbeta repertoire sequencing. The paper as a whole reports these results and caveats: The most biologically relevant and donor-specific TCRbeta repertoire appeared to be identified by expanding Tregs with activated donor B cells. The study was limited by small patient numbers, and the findings need validation in larger populations and under other immunosuppression protocols. Biological reproducibility was not examined directly, but technical replication error appeared to be minimal.

Concerning this clone: The specificity of this receptor is unknown. Per-base quality was not reported, and no clone a single base away is much larger than it.

Unstimulated Tregs (CD4+CD25+CD127-), CD4+ non-Tregs (CD4+CD25-), CD4 and CD8 cells were FACS-sorted from thawed PBMCs. Healthy control blood was obtained either as purchased buffy coats or from healthy volunteers. Healthy control blood was separated into PBMCs by Ficoll density gradient and cryopreserved, and patient PBMCs were collected both before and after transplant. For TCRbeta CDR3 sequencing, genomic DNA was extracted from sorted cells using the QIAGEN DNeasy Blood and Tissue Kit. Through immunoSEQ, high-throughput TCRbeta CDR3 sequencing was done commercially, including PCR amplification with internal controls and bias correction. Per the authors' processing: A unique productive TCRbeta sequence was defined by the CDR3 nucleotide sequence when primers matched, and otherwise by the CDR3 amino acid sequence together with the Vbeta and Jbeta genes. To correct for sorting error, sequences found in more than one sorted population at a frequency ratio of 2:1 or less were discarded, and the remaining shared sequences were assigned to the population with the higher frequency. Sequences were defined as donor-reactive when expanded at least 5-fold in CFSE-low cells versus unstimulated cells and present at a frequency of at least 0.01% in CFSE-low cells. Repertoire divergence was quantified by Jensen-Shannon divergence calculated from the top 100 TCRbeta sequences ranked by frequency. For samples with multiple sequencing runs, sorting error was corrected in each run separately before the runs were combined. Held by TCRdb, this immuneACCESS table contains in-frame sequences only and omits some clones. Under half of the omission traces to an unresolved V gene where checked; the cause of the rest is unknown. V and J calls and clone size are those listed in that table; D and trimming were worked out from the DNA. This sample lists about 120,000 clones; around 91% were detected once. Jointly, the top ten make up approximately 0.59% of the sample.

Sequenced material: CD4+ T cells from blood. This TCR was recovered from a human donor in good health.

The CDR3 corresponds to CASSQERTGYTF. The DNA reads TGTGCCAGCAGCCAAGAACGAACGGGCTACACCTTC. The V and J segments used are TRBV14 and TRBJ1-2, with an unclear D gene assignment. The CDR3 holds 12 amino acids from the cysteine to the phenylalanine. Just CDR3 DNA is preserved here, 36 bases in frame from base 1. V lost 0 bases and J lost 8 bases; the stretch between them is 7 bases long. The germline V gene yields SGHDN for CDR1 and FVKESK for CDR2.